The T cell receptor (beta chain) under discussion was sequenced for a study of T cell responses to AZD1222 COVID-19 vaccine. Findings and limits, study-wide: Repertoire collection took place solely once the T cell response had peaked.

Second-dose timings of about 4 or about 12 weeks were pooled. Trimming shortened V by 3 bases and J by 2 bases, and 16 bases separated the two germline ends. The CDR3 spans 16 residues. Germline CDR1 MDHEN, CDR2 SYDVKM. The protocol was immunoSEQ multiplex PCR, while the TCRdb copy is restricted to in-frame clones and leaves out a portion. Among approximately 150,000 clones listed, roughly nine tenths were seen once. This clone appeared a single time. Its antigen is undetermined. This chain uses TRBV28 with TRBJ1-1; D ambiguous. The specimen was peripheral blood, collected 28 days after the second AZD1222 dose. The TCR originated in an adult who received the AZD1222 COVID-19 vaccine. CDR3 in amino acids: CASSFSPNGLNTEAFF. CDR3 coding DNA: TGTGCCAGCAGTTTTTCTCCCAACGGCCTCAACACTGAAGCTTTCTTT. Based on the CDR3 plus reference TRBV28 and TRBJ1-1, the full variable domain is DVKVTQSSRYLVKRTGEKVFLECVQDMDHENMFWYRQDPGLGLRLIYFSYDVKMKEKGDIPEGYSVSREKKERFSLILESASTNQTSMYLCASSFSPNGLNTEAFFGQGTRLTVV.